The 20 T cell receptor beta chains below come from one sample, sequenced in a study of identical twins. TCRdb redid the calling of the 5' RACE reads with MiXCR, one entry per CDR3 protein. The sample has some 900,000 distinct CDR3 sequences, roughly an eighth seen once. This same sample was also part of a study on yellow fever vaccine responses in identical twins.

The material sequenced was PBMCs. These receptors were obtained from a woman aged 18 to 35 in good health.

There are a few counts of this clonotype. The chain carries TRBV18 and TRBJ2-7, with TRBD2 matching over 9 bases. V shed 3 bases and J 4 bases; nucleotides not matched to a gene: 7. Looked up from germline, CDR1 is KGHSH and CDR2 is LQKENI. This CDR3 is 15 amino acids long. The CDR3 nucleotides are TGTGCCAGCTCACCTCGCATTAGCGGGAGATACGAGCAGTACTTC. Protein: CASSPRISGRYEQYF.

There are a few counts of this clonotype. The chain combines TRBV20-1 with TRBJ2-3, with TRBD2 as a possible D gene (5 bases). CDR1 is DFQATT and CDR2 is SNEGSKA in the germline V gene (reference sequence). The CDR3 is made up of 14 amino acids. The V and J ends lost 3 bases and 2 bases respectively, with 12 bases between them. CDR3 sequence reads: CSARWEWDTDTQYF. As DNA, the CDR3 is TGCAGTGCTAGGTGGGAGTGGGACACAGATACGCAGTATTTT.

The CDR3 is CAISEGTGREQYV. Written as DNA, the CDR3 is TGTGCCATCAGTGAGGGGACAGGGCGAGAGCAGTACGTC. The rearrangement joins TRBV10-3 to TRBJ2-7, with TRBD1 identical over 9 bases. The CDR3 has 13 residues. The V and J ends lost 2 bases and 7 bases, in that order; junction bases with no gene match: 3. The germline CDR1 and CDR2 sequences are ENHRY and SYGVKD.

This chain connects TRBV4-1 to TRBJ1-2; D not certain. The length of the CDR3 is 15 residues. The ends were cut back, 1 base at V and 6 bases at J, with 15 bases in the middle. Germline CDR1 MGHRA, CDR2 YSYEKL. This chain's CDR3 is CASSQVHQPKNGYTF. The CDR3 DNA sequence: TGCGCCAGCAGCCAAGTGCACCAGCCTAAAAATGGCTACACCTTC.

This clonotype was observed a handful of times. In DNA form, the CDR3 reads TGTGCCAGCAGTGACCATAGCGGGAGGTCCTACAATGAGCAGTTCTTC. Translation gives CASSDHSGRSYNEQFF. The chain is built from TRBV6-4 and TRBJ2-1, with TRBD2 matching 10 bases. The CDR3 consists of 16 residues. Germline values: CDR1 MRHNA, CDR2 SNTAGT. V shed 2 bases, J shed 1 base, and the junction held 2 bases outside the gene matches.

The chain couples TRBV25-1 to TRBJ1-2; 7 nucleotides agree with TRBD1. Germline CDR1 and CDR2: MGHDK and SYGVNS. The CDR3 totals 13 residues. V shed 7 bases and J 7 bases; nucleotides not matched to a gene: 9. The CDR3 loop is CASTEPGGSGYTF. CDR3 bases: TGTGCCAGCACCGAACCAGGGGGAAGTGGCTACACCTTC.

The gene calls are TRBV20-1 and TRBJ1-4, with TRBD1 as a possible D gene (5 bases). Germline CDR1 reads DFQATT; CDR2 reads SNEGSKA (reference sequence). The CDR3 consists of 14 residues. The ends were cut back, 0 bases at V and 4 bases at J, with 9 bases in the middle. CDR3 loop: CSARDQGLNEKLFF. The CDR3, as DNA: TGCAGTGCTAGAGATCAGGGCCTTAATGAAAAACTGTTTTTT.

This clonotype was detected a few times. V gene TRBV12-3 or TRBV12-4 combines with J gene TRBJ2-2; D may match TRBD1 or TRBD2 (7 bases each). The germline V and J ends were trimmed by 6 bases and 6 bases, with 11 bases remaining between them. The CDR3 is made up of 13 amino acids. This CDR3 reads CASRSGGAGELFF. DNA for the CDR3: TGTGCCAGCAGGTCAGGGGGGGCCGGGGAGCTGTTTTTT.

This clonotype was seen many times. The J gene is TRBJ2-5, the V gene TRBV12-3 or TRBV12-4; D gene unclear. V was cut by 5 bases and J by 5 bases, with 12 bases left in between. The CDR3 runs 13 residues. The CDR3 region has the DNA TGTGCCAGCAGTCTGTTTCCGGGCGAGACCCAGTACTTC. Protein sequence: CASSLFPGETQYF.

This clonotype was counted only a few times. The chain uses TRBV27 and TRBJ2-7, with 7 bases aligning to TRBD1. With 5 bases clipped from V and 2 bases from J, the junction kept 12 bases outside the gene matches. This CDR3 has 16 residues. CDR1 and CDR2 from the germline V gene are MNHEY and SMNVEV (reference sequence). CDR3 amino acids: CASSPAGQVSTYEQYV. DNA for the CDR3: TGTGCCAGCAGTCCGGCCGGACAGGTTTCGACCTACGAGCAGTACGTC.

This clonotype was observed a handful of times. The chain employs TRBV20-1 and TRBJ2-1; 11 bases are a match to TRBD1. This CDR3 is built from 14 residues. After removal of 8 bases from V and 7 bases from J, the junction contained 10 bases not matched to a gene. Germline V gene data show CDR1 as DFQATT and CDR2 as SNEGSKA (reference sequence). DNA of the CDR3: TGCAGTTATTTCCACGGGACAGGGGGAAATGAGCAGTTCTTC. Translation: CSYFHGTGGNEQFF.

The V call is TRBV24-1, the J call TRBJ1-6; D perhaps matches TRBD1 (6 bases). Per the germline V gene, CDR1 is KGHDR and CDR2 is SFDVKD. Trimming took off 3 bases at V and 6 bases at J, with 11 bases between the two ends. This CDR3 has 15 amino acids. The CDR3 reads CATSDGQRTNSPLHF. The CDR3 nucleotides read TGTGCCACCAGTGATGGACAGCGGACTAATTCACCCCTCCACTTT.

This clonotype has just a few counts. The V call is TRBV9, the J call TRBJ2-2; D ambiguous. The ends were cut back, 0 bases at V and 4 bases at J, with 13 bases in the middle. The CDR3 is 16 residues long. The V gene's germline CDR1 is SGDLS and CDR2 YYNGEE. The CDR3 DNA follows: TGTGCCAGCAGCGTAGAGGCTGGGATCAGCACCGGGGAGCTGTTTTTT. It translates to CASSVEAGISTGELFF. Full variable domain (outside the CDR3, taken from reference TRBV9 and TRBJ2-2): DSGVTQTPKHLITATGQRVTLRCSPRSGDLSVYWYQQSLDQGLQFLIQYYNGEERAKGNILERFSAQQFPDLHSELNLSSLELGDSALYFCASSVEAGISTGELFFGEGSRLTVL.

This clonotype was observed many times. V is TRBV28 and J is TRBJ1-5, with 7 bases identical to TRBD1. The CDR3 extends over 12 amino acids. Trimming at V came to 10 bases and at J to 6 bases, leaving 6 bases not matched to a gene. Germline V lookup: CDR1 MDHEN, CDR2 SYDVKM. CDR3 in DNA: TGTGCCATCCGACAGGGAAGTCAGCCCCAGCATTTT. Its protein is CAIRQGSQPQHF.

The gene calls are TRBV10-3 and TRBJ2-1, with TRBD2 matching 9 bases. The CDR3 is 13 residues long. J lost 9 bases, V lost 2 bases, and 2 bases had no gene match. Germline CDR1 reads ENHRY; CDR2 reads SYGVKD. This chain's CDR3 is CAISEVAGAEQFF. CDR3 nucleotide sequence: TGTGCCATCAGTGAGGTAGCGGGAGCTGAGCAGTTCTTC.

This clonotype was seen ten or more times. The V and J genes are TRBV4-1 and TRBJ2-2; 7 bases line up with TRBD2. Trimming removed 4 bases from V and 5 bases from J; junction bases left unmatched: 4. The CDR3 contains 14 residues. The germline CDR1 and CDR2 sequences are MGHRA and YSYEKL. The CDR3 here is CASSLPLATGELFF. The CDR3 DNA reads as TGCGCCAGCAGCCTACCACTAGCGACCGGGGAGCTGTTTTTT.

This clonotype turned up a few times. The rearrangement links TRBV4-1 to TRBJ1-5, with 8 positions matching TRBD1. Germline values: CDR1 MGHRA, CDR2 YSYEKL. The CDR3 length is 15 residues. The J segment lost 10 bases and the V segment lost 0 bases, leaving 8 bases of the junction unmatched. The CDR3 region is CASSQDGQGAQPQHF. The CDR3 nucleotides are TGCGCCAGCAGCCAAGATGGACAGGGCGCCCAACCCCAGCATTTT.

The rearrangement uses TRBV20-1 and TRBJ2-3, with 11 bases that match TRBD2. CDR3 size: 16 residues. The J segment lost 4 bases and the V segment lost 2 bases, leaving 8 bases of the junction unmatched. The germline CDR1 and CDR2 sequences are DFQATT and SNEGSKA (reference sequence). This CDR3 is CSARKSSGGLADTQYF. As DNA, the CDR3 is TGCAGTGCTAGAAAGTCTAGCGGGGGGCTGGCAGATACGCAGTATTTT.

The table lists this clonotype with a few counts. The rearrangement joins TRBV20-1 to TRBJ2-2; the D gene is possibly TRBD2 (6 bases). With 6 bases removed from V and 6 bases from J, the gap between germline ends came to 17 bases. CDR1 DFQATT and CDR2 SNEGSKA come from the germline V gene (reference sequence). CDR3 size: 14 residues. Written as DNA, the CDR3 is TGCAGTGCCCCCCCGGGGGTTGGTCCCGGGGAGCTGTTTTTT. It translates to CSAPPGVGPGELFF.

A few counts support this clonotype. This rearrangement joins TRBV15 to TRBJ2-2; TRBD1 matches at 8 bases. CDR1 is LNHNV, CDR2 YYDKDF, per germline (reference sequence). This CDR3 region has 17 residues. Trimming cost V 1 base and J 4 bases; bases outside gene matches: 8. CDR3 sequence reads: CATSRGIDRGGTGELFF. For the CDR3, the DNA is TGTGCCACCAGCAGAGGTATCGACAGGGGAGGCACCGGGGAGCTGTTTTTT.